A single sample is the source of the 27 T cell receptor beta chains below, sequenced in a study of cytotoxic CD8 clonotypes in ibrutinib-treated CLL. The data were produced by immunoSEQ multiplex PCR, yet TCRdb's version contains in-frame clones alone and is incomplete. Among fewer than 400,000 clones, approximately 67% were seen once, and the ten largest hold around 6.5%. The sample was PBMCs, taken after 36 months of ibrutinib treatment. The receptors originated from a human donor with chronic lymphocytic leukemia.

V and J are TRBV29-1 and TRBJ2-7; D possibly uses TRBD1 or TRBD2 (5 bases each). Trimming took off 3 bases at V and 4 bases at J, with 10 bases between the two ends. Per germline, CDR1 SQVTM and CDR2 ANQGSEA. This CDR3 has 12 residues. The CDR3 reads CSVEGVAYEQYF. CDR3 nucleotide sequence: TGCAGCGTTGAGGGGGTTGCGTACGAGCAGTACTTC.

This clone has a single count. In DNA form, the CDR3 reads TGTGCCAGTACCCGGGCCAGGGGGCGAAACACCATATATTTT. The encoded protein is CASTRARGRNTIYF. This chain connects TRBV19 to TRBJ1-3; TRBD1 aligns across 8 bases. This CDR3 has 14 residues. The junction had 7 bases not matched to a gene; V was cut back by 7 bases and J by 5 bases. Germline CDR1 LNHDA, CDR2 SQIVND (reference sequence).

The gene calls are TRBV6-5 and TRBJ2-7, with TRBD2 identical over 10 bases. J lost 3 bases, V lost 0 bases, and 5 bases had no gene match. CDR3 size: 16 residues. Germline loops: CDR1 MNHEY, CDR2 SVGAGI. The CDR3 coding sequence is TGTGCCAGCAGTTACTCTCAGCTAGCGGGAGACTACGAGCAGTACTTC. This gives the protein CASSYSQLAGDYEQYF.

The V gene is TRBV27, the J gene TRBJ1-5, with D perhaps matching TRBD1 (6 bases). Germline V gene lookup returns CDR1 MNHEY and CDR2 SMNVEV (reference sequence). V was clipped by 5 bases and J by 5 bases, with 7 bases between them. The CDR3 consists of 12 residues. The CDR3 coding sequence is TGTGCCAGCAGTCGGACAGATCAGCCCCAGCATTTT. It yields the protein CASSRTDQPQHF.

This clone has just one count. CDR3 nucleotide sequence: TGTGCCAGTCGGGGGGCGGATGAAAAACTGTTTTTT. Its translation: CASRGADEKLFF. The chain has TRBV19 and TRBJ1-4; the D gene is possibly TRBD1 (6 bases). The germline V and J ends were trimmed by 8 bases and 6 bases, with 10 bases remaining between them. Per the germline V gene, CDR1 is LNHDA and CDR2 is SQIVND (reference sequence). The CDR3 sequence is 12 residues long.

This clone has only one observation. The J gene is TRBJ2-1, the V gene TRBV29-1, with 8 bases lining up with TRBD2. Germline V lookup: CDR1 SQVTM, CDR2 ANQGSEA. The CDR3 sequence is 17 residues long. The V and J ends lost 7 bases and 2 bases, in that order; junction bases with no gene match: 16. For the CDR3, the DNA is TGCAGCGCCCATCCGCCTGAAAAAGCGGGAGCCTACAATGAGCAGTTCTTC. It specifies CSAHPPEKAGAYNEQFF.

This chain links TRBV19 with TRBJ2-1; D unclear. In germline, CDR1 is LNHDA, CDR2 SQIVND (reference sequence). CDR3 length equals 17 residues. Between the trimmed V and J ends, which lost 3 bases and 7 bases, there was a span of 22 bases. The CDR3 sequence is CASSIRLSFHMRNEQFF. CDR3 coding DNA: TGTGCCAGTAGTATTCGGCTGTCCTTTCATATGCGTAATGAGCAGTTCTTC.

This chain joins TRBV29-1 and TRBJ2-7; 10 nucleotides line up with TRBD1. The germline V gene encodes CDR1 SQVTM and CDR2 ANQGSEA. With 1 base clipped from V and 7 bases from J, the junction kept 10 bases outside the gene matches. The CDR3 spans 15 residues. The CDR3, as DNA: TGCAGCGTTGAAGGTATTGAGGGACAGGGGAGAGAGCAGTACTTC. Residues: CSVEGIEGQGREQYF.

The CDR3 loop is CASRTQATNEKLFF. The CDR3 nucleotides read TGCGCCAGCAGGACCCAGGCAACTAATGAAAAACTGTTTTTT. The chain couples TRBV5-1 to TRBJ1-4, with D hard to call. Trimming removed 5 bases at V and 0 bases at J, with 8 bases between. This CDR3 contains 14 residues. The germline gives CDR1 SGHRS, CDR2 YFSETQ. The whole variable domain, filled in from reference TRBV5-1 and TRBJ1-4, reads KAGVTQTPRYLIKTRGQQVTLSCSPISGHRSVSWYQQTPGQGLQFLFEYFSETQRNKGNFPGRFSGRQFSNSRSEMNVSTLELGDSALYLCASRTQATNEKLFFGSGTQLSVL.

The table lists this clone with a few counts. The chain employs TRBV11-2 and TRBJ1-1, with a weak D call TRBD1 (5 bases). Germline CDR1 SGHAT, CDR2 FQNNGV. Deletions cut 4 bases from V and 5 bases from J, with 11 bases between. This CDR3 is 13 amino acids long. CDR3 nucleotides: TGTGCCAGCAGCTGGGGACCTAGGACTGAAGCTTTCTTT. It encodes CASSWGPRTEAFF.

The V and J genes are TRBV7-2 and TRBJ2-1; perhaps TRBD1 as D (6 bases). The germline V and J ends were trimmed by 1 base and 4 bases, with 8 bases remaining between them. Germline lookup yields CDR1 SGHTA and CDR2 FQGNSA. The CDR3 consists of 14 residues. Here the CDR3 DNA reads TGTGCCAGCAGCTTAGGGGACAAGTACAATGAGCAGTTCTTC. As protein: CASSLGDKYNEQFF.

V is TRBV18 and J is TRBJ2-7, with no clear D. Germline loops: CDR1 KGHSH, CDR2 LQKENI. With 3 bases removed from V and 3 bases from J, the gap between germline ends came to 15 bases. This CDR3 comprises 15 residues. CDR3 DNA: TGTGCCAGCTCACCCCCCGGACGGCACTTCTACGAGCAGTACTTC. As protein: CASSPPGRHFYEQYF.

The chain is built from TRBV27 and TRBJ1-2; 7 bases fit TRBD1. V shed 6 bases, J shed 4 bases, and the junction held 11 bases outside the gene matches. The CDR3 totals 15 residues. CDR1 and CDR2 (germline): MNHEY, SMNVEV (reference sequence). The CDR3: CASRLSGGSGYGYTF. In DNA, the CDR3 is TGTGCCAGCAGACTATCAGGGGGAAGCGGCTATGGCTACACCTTC.

The chain employs TRBV11-1 and TRBJ2-3; no firm D call. V was pared by 5 bases and J by 4 bases, with 10 bases between. Germline CDR1 SGHAT, CDR2 FQDESV (reference sequence). CDR3 length equals 13 residues. The CDR3 loop is CASSLMSADTQYF. For the CDR3, the DNA is TGTGCCAGCAGCCTAATGAGTGCAGATACGCAGTATTTT.

V gene TRBV4-1 combines with J gene TRBJ2-1; TRBD2 matches at 8 bases. The length of the CDR3 is 15 residues. After removal of 4 bases from V and 5 bases from J, the junction contained 7 bases not matched to a gene. Germline V gives CDR1 MGHRA, CDR2 YSYEKL. The CDR3 nucleotides read TGCGCCAGCAGCCGATCCCGGGGGGGCCACAATGAGCAGTTCTTC. Translated: CASSRSRGGHNEQFF.

V gene TRBV7-3 combines with J gene TRBJ2-2; TRBD2 agrees at 7 bases. V lost 4 bases and J lost 8; bases outside the gene matches: 7. The CDR3 runs 14 residues. Germline CDR1 and CDR2: SGHTA and FQGTGA. The DNA for the CDR3 is TGTGCCAGCAGCTCAACCCGGGGAGGGGGGGAGCTGTTTTTT. Residues: CASSSTRGGGELFF.

J is TRBJ1-2 and V is TRBV27; 12 bases line up with TRBD1. This CDR3 has 15 amino acids. The germline V gene has CDR1 MNHEY and CDR2 SMNVEV (reference sequence). V lost 1 base, J lost 11 bases, and 8 bases stayed unmatched. CDR3 region: CASSLLAGQGAGYTF. For the CDR3, the DNA is TGTGCCAGCAGTTTATTGGCGGGACAGGGGGCCGGGTACACCTTC.

This rearrangement joins TRBV9 to TRBJ2-1; D remains unclear. This CDR3 is 14 amino acids long. The germline V gene has CDR1 SGDLS and CDR2 YYNGEE. Deletions cut 0 bases from V and 7 bases from J, with 11 bases between. The CDR3 here is CASSVGNNWNEQFF. Here the CDR3 DNA reads TGTGCCAGCAGCGTAGGGAACAACTGGAATGAGCAGTTCTTC. Based on the CDR3 plus reference TRBV9 and TRBJ2-1, the full variable domain is DSGVTQTPKHLITATGQRVTLRCSPRSGDLSVYWYQQSLDQGLQFLIQYYNGEERAKGNILERFSAQQFPDLHSELNLSSLELGDSALYFCASSVGNNWNEQFFGPGTRLTVL.

The genes are TRBV7-8 and TRBJ2-7, with TRBD1 as a possible D gene (6 bases). CDR3 length: 17 amino acids. Trimming removed 2 bases from V and 2 bases from J, with 19 bases in between. CDR1 and CDR2 from the germline V gene are SGHVS and FQNEAQ. The CDR3 sequence is CASSLRFLGRGAYEQYF. The CDR3 coding sequence is TGTGCCAGCAGCTTAAGATTCCTCGGCAGGGGAGCCTACGAGCAGTACTTC. The whole variable domain, filled in from reference TRBV7-8 and TRBJ2-7, reads GAGVSQSPRYKVAKRGQDVALRCDPISGHVSLFWYQQALGQGPEFLTYFQNEAQLDKSGLPSDRFFAERPEGSVSTLKIQRTQQEDSAVYLCASSLRFLGRGAYEQYFGPGTRLTVT.

The genes are TRBV6-4 and TRBJ2-3, with a tentative D call TRBD2 (5 bases). CDR3 length equals 15 residues. The germline gives CDR1 MRHNA, CDR2 SNTAGT. V was clipped by 0 bases and J by 4 bases, with 11 bases between them. CDR3 residues: CASSDSRETSDTQYF. The CDR3 DNA reads as TGTGCCAGCAGTGACTCTAGGGAGACCTCAGATACGCAGTATTTT.

The rearrangement uses TRBV18 and TRBJ1-4, with D perhaps matching TRBD1 (6 bases). The germline CDR1 and CDR2 sequences are KGHSH and LQKENI. The CDR3 runs to 14 residues. Trimming removed 2 bases from V and 8 bases from J, with 12 bases in between. Here the CDR3 reads CASSPTQGMEKLFF. Here the CDR3 DNA reads TGTGCCAGCTCACCAACGCAGGGGATGGAAAAACTGTTTTTT.

The gene calls are TRBV1 and TRBJ2-5; the table's D call, TRBD1, has no DNA check behind it. TRBV1 is a pseudogene segment. The CDR3 is 15 residues long. The DNA for the CDR3 is TGCACCAGCAGCCAGGGGGACAGTAAACAAGAGACCCAGTACTTC. It yields the protein CTSSQGDSKQETQYF.

This clone was counted a few times. The genes are TRBV5-6 and TRBJ2-5; 10 bases are a match to TRBD2. CDR1 is SGHDT, CDR2 YYEEEE, per germline. The CDR3 consists of 15 residues. V dropped 2 bases and J dropped 1; count of bases not matched to a gene: 2. CDR3 protein: CASSFLAGAQETQYF. In DNA, the CDR3 is TGTGCCAGCAGCTTCCTAGCGGGAGCCCAAGAGACCCAGTACTTC.

The chain is built from TRBV19 and TRBJ1-5, with D unclear. CDR1 LNHDA and CDR2 SQIVND come from the germline V gene (reference sequence). Trimming stripped 7 bases from V and 6 bases from J, with 19 bases between. The CDR3 length is 15 residues. CDR3: CASTTQWGFGQPQHF. As DNA, the CDR3 is TGTGCCAGTACCACACAGTGGGGTTTTGGTCAGCCCCAGCATTTT.

The sample holds a few counts of this clone. The chain employs TRBV7-3 and TRBJ2-1, with 10 bases that match TRBD2. CDR3 size: 13 residues. Losses at the gene ends were 5 bases for V and 7 bases for J; bases not matched to a gene: 2. Germline V CDR1 and CDR2: SGHTA, FQGTGA. The CDR3 region is CASSLSGGNEQFF. The CDR3 nucleotides are TGTGCCAGCAGCCTTAGCGGGGGGAATGAGCAGTTCTTC.

The chain uses TRBV2 and TRBJ2-7; no firm D call. Germline V gene lookup returns CDR1 SNHLY and CDR2 FYNNEI. The germline V and J ends were trimmed by 11 bases and 0 bases, with 14 bases remaining between them. The CDR3 is 13 amino acids. As DNA, the CDR3 is TGTGCCCGAAGATTGCCCAGCTCCTACGAGCAGTACTTC. This gives the protein CARRLPSSYEQYF.

This chain links TRBV9 with TRBJ2-1; D gene ambiguous. V lost 0 bases and J 4 bases, leaving 8 bases between the germline ends. The CDR3 has 14 amino acids. The germline gives CDR1 SGDLS, CDR2 YYNGEE. The CDR3 coding sequence is TGTGCCAGCAGCGTAGAAGGAGTTTACAATGAGCAGTTCTTC. Protein: CASSVEGVYNEQFF.